What follows are 25 T cell receptor beta chains derived from one specimen sequenced in a study of Tregs in tolerant kidney transplant recipients. Related graft donors supplied nonmyeloablative bone marrow transplants, and mixed chimerism was transient. Assay: immunoSEQ multiplex PCR; the TCRdb copy retains only in-frame clones and omits some. The sample lists 65,000 to 85,000 clones; around 90% were seen once. The sample here was CD4+ T cells from blood (PBMCs), taken 24 months after the transplant. The receptor source for this set is a human patient who received a combined kidney and bone marrow transplant. Some T cells may trace back to the graft donor.

CDR3 region: CASSTSGGLQETQYF. In DNA, the CDR3 is TGTGCCAGCAGTACGAGCGGGGGATTACAAGAGACCCAGTACTTC. The V and J genes are TRBV25-1 and TRBJ2-5; 8 bases fit TRBD2. The CDR3 contains 15 residues. V trimming: 5 bases; J trimming: 2 bases; junction bases outside the gene matches: 7. CDR1 and CDR2 from the germline V gene are MGHDK and SYGVNS.

The chain has TRBV5-4 and TRBJ2-7, with D tentatively TRBD2 (5 bases). V was trimmed by 0 bases and J by 5 bases, leaving 9 bases between them. Germline loops: CDR1 SGHNT, CDR2 YYREEE (reference sequence). The length of the CDR3 is 13 residues. As DNA, the CDR3 is TGTGCCAGCAGCTTGGCCTACGGGGACGAGCAGTACTTC. Encoded protein: CASSLAYGDEQYF.

To note about this clone: One end of the junction varies from germline; a read error may be responsible. This chain connects TRBV7-2 to TRBJ2-5; 12 bases match TRBD2. The CDR3 contains 14 residues. Germline CDR1 is SGHTA and CDR2 is FQGNSA. The CDR3 DNA is TGTGCCAGCAGCCTAGCGGGGGGGACGGAGACCCAGTACTTC. Its protein product is CASSLAGGTETQYF.

V usage is TRBV7-3 and J usage is TRBJ2-1; 7 bases line up with TRBD1. The V segment lost 4 bases and the J segment 5 bases; nucleotides outside the gene matches: 17. Germline CDR1 SGHTA, CDR2 FQGTGA. CDR3 length: 18 amino acids. The CDR3 reads CASSWTGLWDSVDNEQFF. CDR3 nucleotides: TGTGCCAGCAGCTGGACTGGTCTTTGGGACAGCGTCGACAATGAGCAGTTCTTC. Combining the CDR3 with reference TRBV7-3 and TRBJ2-1 gives the whole variable domain GAGVSQTPSNKVTEKGKYVELRCDPISGHTALYWYRQSLGQGPEFLIYFQGTGAADDSGLPNDRFFAVRPEGSVSTLKIQRTERGDSAVYLCASSWTGLWDSVDNEQFFGPGTRLTVL.

V gene TRBV7-2 combines with J gene TRBJ2-7; 9 nucleotides match TRBD1. The CDR3 covers 14 residues. Germline lookup yields CDR1 SGHTA and CDR2 FQGNSA. The trim removed 5 bases at V and 4 bases at J, leaving 6 bases unmatched. DNA for the CDR3: TGTGCCAGCAGCACCGGGACAGGGATATACGAGCAGTACTTC. Encoded protein: CASSTGTGIYEQYF.

This clone is a singleton in its sample. This chain uses TRBV5-1 with TRBJ1-2; 9 nucleotides align to TRBD1. The CDR3 extends over 15 amino acids. Per germline, CDR1 SGHRS and CDR2 YFSETQ. J lost 8 bases, V lost 0 bases, and 8 bases had no gene match. The CDR3 loop is CASSLEGQGTLGYTF. The CDR3 DNA reads as TGCGCCAGCAGCTTGGAGGGACAGGGTACGTTAGGCTACACCTTC.

In its sample, this clone was seen once. The J gene is TRBJ2-7, the V gene TRBV11-3; TRBD2 aligns across 8 bases. V lost 3 bases and J lost 3; bases outside the gene matches: 1. CDR1 and CDR2 (germline): SGHNT, YENEEA. There are 13 residues in the CDR3. CDR3 region: CASSFSGVYEQYF. The CDR3 DNA reads TGTGCCAGCAGCTTTAGCGGGGTCTACGAGCAGTACTTC.

The J gene is TRBJ2-1, the V gene TRBV7-9; 14 bases agree with TRBD2. Unmatched junction bases numbered 6, after V lost 5 bases and J lost 9 bases. Germline loops: CDR1 SEHNR, CDR2 FQNEAQ (reference sequence). The length of the CDR3 is 15 residues. CDR3 coding DNA: TGTGCCAGCAGCACGACTAGCGGGAGGGCCGGTGAGCAGTTCTTC. Protein product: CASSTTSGRAGEQFF.

The CDR3 region has the DNA TGCAGCGTTGAGAAGACAGGGGGTACTGAAGCTTTCTTT. Translated, it gives CSVEKTGGTEAFF. The chain carries TRBV29-1 and TRBJ1-1, with 9 bases lining up with TRBD1. The CDR3 covers 13 residues. CDR1 and CDR2 (germline): SQVTM, ANQGSEA. V shed 3 bases, J shed 5 bases, and the junction held 4 bases outside the gene matches.

This clone occurred once. The chain recombines TRBV25-1 with TRBJ2-3, with TRBD2 identical over 8 bases. V was pared by 10 bases and J by 1 base, with 10 bases of the junction left unmatched. This CDR3 region has 15 residues. Germline assignment: CDR1 MGHDK and CDR2 SYGVNS. The CDR3 sequence is CATLARRGGTDTQYF. The CDR3 coding sequence is TGTGCCACCCTAGCTCGGCGGGGGGGCACAGATACGCAGTATTTT.

CDR3 nucleotides: TGTGCCAGCAGCCCGACCTCGGGACTAGCAGAGACCCAGTACTTC. The encoded protein is CASSPTSGLAETQYF. The rearrangement links TRBV7-3 to TRBJ2-5; 9 positions match TRBD2. J gave up 4 bases and V 5 bases, and 8 bases lay outside the gene matches. This CDR3 contains 15 residues. Germline V gene lookup returns CDR1 SGHTA and CDR2 FQGTGA.

J is TRBJ2-4 and V is TRBV5-1; 7 bases are shared with TRBD1. The germline CDR1 and CDR2 sequences are SGHRS and YFSETQ. The V segment lost 0 bases and the J segment 2 bases; nucleotides outside the gene matches: 8. The CDR3 is made up of 17 amino acids. The CDR3 DNA follows: TGCGCCAGCAGCTTGGAATTTAGGGGGCAGTCCAAAAACATTCAGTACTTC. It encodes CASSLEFRGQSKNIQYF.

J is TRBJ2-7 and V is TRBV7-2, with 8 bases lining up with TRBD2. Germline V lookup: CDR1 SGHTA, CDR2 FQGNSA. The J segment lost 2 bases and the V segment lost 4 bases, leaving 7 bases of the junction unmatched. The CDR3 length is 15 residues. The chain's CDR3 is CASSSQAGAAYEQYF. For the CDR3, the DNA is TGTGCCAGCAGCTCCCAAGCGGGGGCCGCCTACGAGCAGTACTTC.

The chain has TRBV7-7 and TRBJ2-5; 8 bases fit TRBD2. The CDR3 contains 19 residues. With V trimmed by 1 base and J by 2 bases, 15 bases remained unmatched. Germline CDR1 reads SSHAT; CDR2 reads FNYEAQ (reference sequence). The CDR3 DNA reads TGTGCCAGCAGCTTAGGGACGCGGGGGGCAGGGGTCCATCAAGAGACCCAGTACTTC. Its translation: CASSLGTRGAGVHQETQYF.

For this clone: This CDR3 is also generated by other DNA sequences in the sample. This chain joins TRBV6-6 and TRBJ1-6; maybe TRBD1 (6 bases). Between the trimmed V and J ends, which lost 5 bases and 13 bases, there was a span of 12 bases. The germline V gene has CDR1 MNHNY and CDR2 SVGAGI (reference sequence). There are 12 residues in the CDR3. CDR3 nucleotides: TGTGCCAGCAGTAGACAGGACTCCCCCCTCCACTTT. This codes for CASSRQDSPLHF.

This chain joins TRBV5-1 and TRBJ2-2; 8 nucleotides match TRBD2. CDR1 SGHRS and CDR2 YFSETQ come from the germline V gene. Trimming cost V 0 bases and J 7 bases; bases outside gene matches: 5. The CDR3 is 15 residues long. CDR3 in DNA: TGCGCCAGCAGCTTGGCGGGAGGGCCTGGCGGGGAGCTGTTTTTT. Protein product: CASSLAGGPGGELFF.

V and J are TRBV28 and TRBJ2-3; a possible D gene is TRBD1 (6 bases). The CDR3 contains 17 residues. The V end was cut by 6 bases, the J end by 0 bases, with 19 bases between. Germline CDR1 MDHEN, CDR2 SYDVKM. CDR3 sequence: CASSSWDKGLSTDTQYF. CDR3 in DNA: TGTGCCAGCAGCTCATGGGACAAGGGGTTAAGCACAGATACGCAGTATTTT.

The J gene is TRBJ2-3, the V gene TRBV27; D might be TRBD2 (7 bases). This CDR3 is 16 amino acids long. CDR1 and CDR2 (germline): MNHEY, SMNVEV (reference sequence). V lost 6 bases, J lost 2 bases, and 18 bases lay in between. The CDR3 sequence: CASSLGGASVTDTQYF. The CDR3, as DNA: TGTGCCAGCAGCTTGGGGGGGGCATCTGTCACAGATACGCAGTATTTT.

This chain joins TRBV9 and TRBJ1-4; TRBD1 aligns across 7 bases. The CDR3 totals 14 residues. V was pared by 4 bases and J by 7 bases, with 7 bases of the junction left unmatched. The germline CDR1 and CDR2 sequences are SGDLS and YYNGEE. The CDR3 here is CASSRTGTLEKLFF. The CDR3 coding sequence is TGTGCCAGCAGCCGGACAGGAACCCTTGAAAAACTGTTTTTT.

This chain joins TRBV7-2 and TRBJ2-3, with 12 positions matching TRBD2. Germline V gives CDR1 SGHTA, CDR2 FQGNSA. The CDR3 has 16 residues. After removal of 1 base from V and 2 bases from J, the junction contained 1 base not matched to a gene. CDR3 sequence reads: CASSLGLAGVTDTQYF. DNA of the CDR3: TGTGCCAGCAGCTTAGGACTAGCGGGGGTCACAGATACGCAGTATTTT.

The CDR3 DNA is TGTGCCAGCAGCCTCGACAGGTTGAACACCGGGGAGCTGTTTTTT. Its translation is CASSLDRLNTGELFF. This rearrangement joins TRBV7-2 to TRBJ2-2; maybe TRBD1 (6 bases). The V and J ends lost 5 bases and 1 base respectively, with 11 bases between them. Germline CDR1 SGHTA, CDR2 FQGNSA. The CDR3 extends over 15 amino acids.

The chain couples TRBV5-5 to TRBJ2-5, with TRBD2 matching 13 bases. V gave up 6 bases and J gave up 1 base; unmatched junction bases: 3. This CDR3 contains 15 residues. Germline CDR1 is SGHKS and CDR2 is YYEKEE (reference sequence). This CDR3 reads CASNRLAGGQETQYF. DNA of the CDR3: TGTGCCAGCAACAGACTAGCGGGGGGCCAAGAGACCCAGTACTTC.

The chain recombines TRBV1 with TRBJ2-7; TRBD2, the D gene given by the table, was not confirmed from the DNA. TRBV1 is a listed pseudogene. CDR3 size: 18 residues. DNA for the CDR3: TGCACCAGCAGCCAGCCGGGACTAGCGGGAGGTTCTAGTCACGAGCAGTACTTC. The encoded protein is CTSSQPGLAGGSSHEQYF.

The chain carries TRBV2 and TRBJ1-4, with D possibly matching TRBD1 (5 bases). From germline, CDR1 is SNHLY and CDR2 FYNNEI. V lost 4 bases to trimming and J lost 0 bases, with 12 bases between them. The CDR3 spans 16 residues. DNA for the CDR3: TGTGCCAGCAGTGTTTATCGGGGGGCAACTAATGAAAAACTGTTTTTT. The encoded protein is CASSVYRGATNEKLFF.

The rearrangement joins TRBV28 to TRBJ2-6; possible D gene TRBD2, 7 bases. CDR1 and CDR2 from the germline V gene are MDHEN and SYDVKM. CDR3 length: 19 amino acids. The ends were cut back, 4 bases at V and 2 bases at J, with 21 bases in the middle. The CDR3 protein is CASSSPWGGRSPGANVLTF. The CDR3 DNA reads TGTGCCAGCAGTTCCCCGTGGGGGGGCCGGAGCCCTGGGGCCAACGTCCTGACTTTC.